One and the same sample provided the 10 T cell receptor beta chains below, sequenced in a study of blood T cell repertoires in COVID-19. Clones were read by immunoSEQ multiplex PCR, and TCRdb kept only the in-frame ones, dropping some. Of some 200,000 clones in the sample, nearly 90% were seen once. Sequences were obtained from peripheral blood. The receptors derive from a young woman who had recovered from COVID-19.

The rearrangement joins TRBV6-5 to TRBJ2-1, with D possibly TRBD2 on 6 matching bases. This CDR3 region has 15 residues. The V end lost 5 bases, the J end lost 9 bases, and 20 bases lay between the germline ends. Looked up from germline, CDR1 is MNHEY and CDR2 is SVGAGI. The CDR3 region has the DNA TGTGCCAGCAGTCCGGGGGACGGGAGAAAACGTGAGCAGTTCTTC. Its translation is CASSPGDGRKREQFF.

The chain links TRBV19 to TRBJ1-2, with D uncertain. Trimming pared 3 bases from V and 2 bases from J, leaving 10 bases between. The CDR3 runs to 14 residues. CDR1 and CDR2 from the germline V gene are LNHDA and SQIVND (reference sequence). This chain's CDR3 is CASSIVAANYGYTF. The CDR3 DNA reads TGTGCCAGTAGTATCGTGGCCGCAAACTATGGCTACACCTTC.

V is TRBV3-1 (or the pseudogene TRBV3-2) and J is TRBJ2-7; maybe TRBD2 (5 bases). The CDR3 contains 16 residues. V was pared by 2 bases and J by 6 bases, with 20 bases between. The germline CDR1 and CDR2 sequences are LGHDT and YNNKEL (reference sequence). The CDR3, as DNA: TGTGCCAGCAGCCAACCCTTGCGAGGACTTACCCGCGAGCAGTACTTC. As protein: CASSQPLRGLTREQYF.

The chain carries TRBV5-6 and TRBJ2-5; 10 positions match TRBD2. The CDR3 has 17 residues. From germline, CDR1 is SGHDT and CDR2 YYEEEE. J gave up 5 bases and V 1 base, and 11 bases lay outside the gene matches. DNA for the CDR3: TGTGCCAGCAGCTTGCCTCCTCTAGCGGGAGAACGGGAGACCCAGTACTTC. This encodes CASSLPPLAGERETQYF.

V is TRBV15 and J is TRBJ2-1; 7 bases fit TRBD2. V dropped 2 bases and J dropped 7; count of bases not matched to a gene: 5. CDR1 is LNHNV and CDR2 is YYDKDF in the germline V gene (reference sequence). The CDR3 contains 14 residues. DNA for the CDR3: TGTGCCACCAGCAGAATCGGGGGGACTAATGAGCAGTTCTTC. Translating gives CATSRIGGTNEQFF.

The CDR3 coding sequence is TGCGCCAGCAGCCCACAAGGGGTCGGGGAGCTGTTTTTT. Translating it yields CASSPQGVGELFF. The V call is TRBV4-3, the J call TRBJ2-2; D perhaps matches TRBD1 (5 bases). V was clipped by 4 bases and J by 7 bases, with 10 bases between them. Per germline, CDR1 LGHNA and CDR2 YSLEER. This CDR3 contains 13 residues.

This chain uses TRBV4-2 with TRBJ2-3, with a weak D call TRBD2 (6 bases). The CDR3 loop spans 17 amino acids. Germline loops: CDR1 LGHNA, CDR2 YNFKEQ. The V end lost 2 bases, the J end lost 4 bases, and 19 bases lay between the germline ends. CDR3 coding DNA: TGTGCCAGCAGCCAAAAAAAGGCAGGCTGGGGGGCAGATACGCAGTATTTT. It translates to CASSQKKAGWGADTQYF.

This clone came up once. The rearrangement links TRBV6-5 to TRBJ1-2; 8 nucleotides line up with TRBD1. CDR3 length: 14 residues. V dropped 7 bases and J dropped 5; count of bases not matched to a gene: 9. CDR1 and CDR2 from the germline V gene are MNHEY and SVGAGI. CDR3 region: CASKVSGTGYGYTF. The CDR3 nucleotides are TGTGCCAGCAAAGTCTCCGGGACAGGATATGGCTACACCTTC.

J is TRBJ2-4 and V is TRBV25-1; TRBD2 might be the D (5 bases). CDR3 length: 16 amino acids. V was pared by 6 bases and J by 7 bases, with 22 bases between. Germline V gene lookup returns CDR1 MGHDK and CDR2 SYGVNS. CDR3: CASSASKGGGPNIQYF. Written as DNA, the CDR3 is TGTGCCAGCAGCGCATCGAAGGGCGGAGGTCCCAACATTCAGTACTTC.

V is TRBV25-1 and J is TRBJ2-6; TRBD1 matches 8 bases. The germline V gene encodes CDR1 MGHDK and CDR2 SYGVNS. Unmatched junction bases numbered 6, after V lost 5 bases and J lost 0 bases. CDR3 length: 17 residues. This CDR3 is CASSSRTGISGANVLTF. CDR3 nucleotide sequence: TGTGCCAGCAGTTCTAGGACAGGGATCTCTGGGGCCAACGTCCTGACTTTC.